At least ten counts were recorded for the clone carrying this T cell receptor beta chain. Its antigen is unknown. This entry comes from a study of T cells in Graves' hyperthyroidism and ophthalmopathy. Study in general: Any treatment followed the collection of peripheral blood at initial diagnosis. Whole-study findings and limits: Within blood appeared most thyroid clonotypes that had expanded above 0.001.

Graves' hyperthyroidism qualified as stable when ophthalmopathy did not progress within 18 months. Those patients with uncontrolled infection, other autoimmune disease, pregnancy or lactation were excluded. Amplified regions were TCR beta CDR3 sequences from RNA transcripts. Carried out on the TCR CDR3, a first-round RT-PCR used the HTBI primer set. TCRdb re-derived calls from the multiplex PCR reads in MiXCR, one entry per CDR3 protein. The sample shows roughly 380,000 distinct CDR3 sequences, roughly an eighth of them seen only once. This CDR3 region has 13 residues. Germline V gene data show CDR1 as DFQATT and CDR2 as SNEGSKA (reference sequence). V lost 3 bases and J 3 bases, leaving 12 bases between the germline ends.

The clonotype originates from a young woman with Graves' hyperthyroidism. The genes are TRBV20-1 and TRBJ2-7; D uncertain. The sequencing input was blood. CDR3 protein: CSASLVGGYEQYF. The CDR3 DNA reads TGCAGTGCTAGTTTGGTTGGTGGCTACGAGCAGTACTTC.